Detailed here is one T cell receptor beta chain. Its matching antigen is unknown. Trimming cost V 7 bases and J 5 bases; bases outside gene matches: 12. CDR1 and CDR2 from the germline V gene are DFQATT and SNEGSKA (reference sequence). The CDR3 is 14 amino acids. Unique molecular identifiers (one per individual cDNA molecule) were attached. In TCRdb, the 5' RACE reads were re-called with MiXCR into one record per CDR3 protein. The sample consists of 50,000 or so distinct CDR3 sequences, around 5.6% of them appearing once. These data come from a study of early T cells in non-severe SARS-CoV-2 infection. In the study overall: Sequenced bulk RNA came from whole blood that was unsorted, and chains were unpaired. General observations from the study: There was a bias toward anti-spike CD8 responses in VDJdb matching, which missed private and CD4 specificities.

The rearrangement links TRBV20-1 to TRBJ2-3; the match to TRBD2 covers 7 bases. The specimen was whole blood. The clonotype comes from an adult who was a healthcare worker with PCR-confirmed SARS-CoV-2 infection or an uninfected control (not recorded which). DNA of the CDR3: TGCAGTGGCCGGGGCGGGAGTGGCGGAGATACGCAGTATTTT. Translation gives CSGRGGSGGDTQYF.